The source of this TCR beta chain is a study of cytomegalovirus exposure and HLA in healthy donors. 60 Vbeta and 13 Jbeta primers were used in PCR. The method was immunoSEQ multiplex PCR; TCRdb's version includes in-frame clones alone and lacks a portion of them. The sample includes over 150,000 clones, roughly 65% of them seen just once. Regarding this clone: What it binds is unknown.

Study-level points and caveats: The study put 150 to 200 TCR beta chains on its list as cytomegalovirus-associated. The Asian-associated ancestry cluster reportedly had fewer N-insertions than the roughly 670-donor mean in a later analysis.

The sequence was obtained from a woman aged 18-30 years in good health and CMV-seropositive. Sequencing input: PBMCs.

The CDR3 here is CASNGGNEQFF. In nucleotides, the CDR3 is TGTGCCAGCAACGGGGGCAATGAGCAGTTCTTC. The chain links TRBV27 to TRBJ2-1, with a possible D match to TRBD2 (6 bases). Germline loops: CDR1 MNHEY, CDR2 SMNVEV (reference sequence). The CDR3 is made up of 11 amino acids. V shed 7 bases and J shed 6 bases, with 7 bases lying between them.